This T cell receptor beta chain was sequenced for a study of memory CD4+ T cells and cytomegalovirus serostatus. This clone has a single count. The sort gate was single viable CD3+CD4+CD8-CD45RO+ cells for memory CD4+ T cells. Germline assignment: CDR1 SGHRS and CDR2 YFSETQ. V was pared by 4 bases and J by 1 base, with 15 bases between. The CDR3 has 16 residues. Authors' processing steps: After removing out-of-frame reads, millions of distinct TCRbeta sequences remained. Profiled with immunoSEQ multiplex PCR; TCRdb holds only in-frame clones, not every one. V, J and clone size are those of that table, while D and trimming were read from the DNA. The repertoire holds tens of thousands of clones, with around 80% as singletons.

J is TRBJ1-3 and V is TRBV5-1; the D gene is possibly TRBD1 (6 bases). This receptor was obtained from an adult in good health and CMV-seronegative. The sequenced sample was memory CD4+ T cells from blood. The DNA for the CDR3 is TGCGCCAGCAGCGCTACAGGGATACGATCTGGAAACACCATATATTTT. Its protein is CASSATGIRSGNTIYF.